This TCR beta chain is from a study of cytomegalovirus exposure and HLA in healthy donors. Notes on the study in general: Roughly 170 TCR beta chains were listed as cytomegalovirus-associated.

Sequencing used immunoSEQ multiplex PCR; TCRdb keeps in-frame clones, though not all of them. The sample yields approximately 58,000 clones, 90% to 95% seen once. About this clone itself: Its antigen remains unidentified.

The V gene lost 7 bases and the J gene lost 1 base, with 11 bases spanning the gap. The CDR3 runs to 14 residues. Germline CDR1 MNHNS, CDR2 SASEGT. This clonotype was obtained from a woman in her twenties or thirties in good health and CMV-seronegative. The chain links TRBV6-1 to TRBJ2-1; D possibly corresponds to TRBD1 (5 bases). The sequencing input was PBMCs. The CDR3 protein is CASNPPGSYNEQFF. CDR3 nucleotide sequence: TGTGCCAGCAACCCGCCAGGGTCCTACAATGAGCAGTTCTTC.